The rows below give T cell receptor beta chains drawn from one sample of a study of cytomegalovirus exposure and HLA in healthy donors. TCRdb's table, derived via immunoSEQ multiplex PCR, lists solely in-frame clones and lacks some. The repertoire holds about 200,000 clones, with 79% as singletons. The sample was PBMCs. Receptors originate from a woman aged 30 to 39 in good health and CMV-seropositive. Each CDR3 is given with its conserved first and last residue. The D gene is left open where the match is weak.

TRBJ2-5 TRBV7-8 - CASSPRETQYF
TRBJ2-1 TRBV2 - CASKPYNEQFF
TRBJ1-3 TRBV7-8 - CASSAQTSSSGNTIYF
TRBJ2-1 TRBV11-2 - CASSLVRGAPYNEQFF
TRBJ2-7 TRBV5-1 - CASSPSRGYEQYF
TRBJ2-7 TRBV7-9 - CASSLVAFYEQYF
TRBJ2-7 TRBV13 TRBD2 CASSTTSGSSYEQYF
TRBJ2-7 TRBV30 TRBD1 CAFTGAHEQYF
TRBJ2-7 TRBV6-6 TRBD1 CASSYLRDRGYEQYF
TRBJ1-2 TRBV27 TRBD1 CASSFHPHSDRGNYGYTF
TRBJ2-3 TRBV19 - CASSIQGGDTQYF
TRBJ2-5 TRBV12-5 - CASGLVISGSYQETQYF
TRBJ1-4 TRBV6-1 TRBD1 CASSDQDRGDEKLFF
TRBJ2-1 TRBV19 TRBD1 CASSNPETGGNEQFF
TRBJ1-3 TRBV19 - CASSLQGSGNTIYF
TRBJ2-3 TRBV27 TRBD1 CASSLSIRGRPDTQYF
TRBJ1-1 TRBV11-2 TRBD1 CASSLVPGQGLNTEAFF
TRBJ1-4 TRBV18 - CASSLPKEKLFF
TRBJ2-1 TRBV5-8 - CASSLDSGPYNEQFF
TRBJ1-2 TRBV25-1 TRBD1 CASDPTGGGGYTF
TRBJ2-7 TRBV6-6 - CASSSGVSYEQYF
TRBJ2-7 TRBV15 - CATSRAPLRYEQYF
TRBJ1-1 TRBV27 TRBD1 CASRRQGADEAFF
TRBJ1-6 TRBV7-6 - CASSLSAGGTYNSPLHF
TRBJ1-3 TRBV5-1 TRBD1 CASSGPGQLFSSGNTIYF
TRBJ2-2 TRBV7-9 TRBD2 CASSSPGTSGTGELFF
TRBJ2-3 TRBV7-2 - CASSPLSVEVSDTQYF
TRBJ1-6 TRBV6-1 TRBD1 CASRGQANSPLHF
TRBJ1-5 TRBV10-3 TRBD1 CAISQGGQPQHF
TRBJ2-7 TRBV5-1 - CASSLWAGNSYEQYF
TRBJ2-5 TRBV11-2 - CASSSGGISAQETQYF
TRBJ1-3 TRBV19 - CASSWSRGNTIYF
TRBJ1-2 TRBV6-5 - CASSPGARDYGYTF
TRBJ2-5 TRBV27 - CASARVLGTQETQYF
TRBJ2-7 TRBV27 TRBD1 CASSRRGPGYEQYF
TRBJ2-7 TRBV10-2 TRBD2 CASSEKGPAGSYEQYF
TRBJ2-3 TRBV9 TRBD2 CASSVLAGGVTDTQYF
TRBJ2-7 TRBV5-1 TRBD1 CASRVGTDSSYEQYF
TRBJ1-1 TRBV29-1 - CSVEEGMNTEAFF
TRBJ2-1 TRBV9 TRBD2 CASSPRGGTYNEQFF
TRBJ1-1 TRBV9 - CASSVGGWTSEAFF
TRBJ1-2 TRBV9 TRBD1 CASFRQGTPYGYTF
TRBJ2-2 TRBV5-1 - CASSLGQGMAGELFF
TRBJ2-5 TRBV15 TRBD2 CATSSLGTSGSQETQYF
TRBJ2-7 TRBV11-3 TRBD1 CASSGSGQGYEQYF
TRBJ1-6 TRBV12-5 - CASPLSQGGSYNSPLHF
TRBJ2-1 TRBV7-9 TRBD2 CASSPPREWGDNEQFF
TRBJ1-1 TRBV27 TRBD1 CASSLDRVAEAFF